This T cell receptor beta chain was captured by sequencing in a study of blood T cell repertoires in COVID-19. Study summary: PBMCs, B-cell-depleted T cells, or T cells were the source of the cDNA or gDNA that made up the material.

In the original processing: Amplification from reference gene primers served as the basis for estimated nucleated cell counts. Data came from immunoSEQ multiplex PCR; TCRdb stores just in-frame clones and leaves some out. V and J calls and clone size are copied from that table; D and trimming were computed from the DNA. This table holds 95,000 to 100,000 clones, 85% found once. Sample: peripheral blood. This clonotype was obtained from a woman in her 70s with active or convalescent COVID-19.

CDR3 DNA: TGTGCCAGCAGCTTAGATATACTAGCGGGAATCAAGTTCTTC. Translating gives CASSLDILAGIKFF. J is TRBJ2-1 and V is TRBV11-2; TRBD2 matches 10 bases. The V and J ends lost 0 bases and 14 bases, in that order; junction bases with no gene match: 7. The CDR3 runs to 14 residues. CDR1 is SGHAT, CDR2 FQNNGV, per germline.